This T cell receptor (beta chain) comes out of a study of blood T cell repertoires in COVID-19. Study as a whole: Samples of COVID-19 (acute and convalescent) were obtained from the United States, Italy and Spain. T cells, B-cell-depleted T cells, or PBMCs provided the cDNA or gDNA that served as material.

Clones were read by immunoSEQ multiplex PCR, and TCRdb kept only the in-frame ones, dropping some. The sample lists hundreds of thousands of clones, around 87% seen once, with approximately 2.9% in the top ten. Germline trimming cut 1 base from V and 3 bases from J; bases unmatched to any gene: 7. The CDR3 has 16 amino acids. Germline V CDR1 and CDR2: SGHTA, FQGTGA. V gene TRBV7-3 combines with J gene TRBJ2-3; 7 bases align to TRBD1. Sample: peripheral blood. The receptor's source is a man in his sixties with acute or convalescent COVID-19. The CDR3 loop reads CASSLNPGGSTDTQYF. The CDR3 region has the DNA TGTGCCAGCAGCTTAAACCCAGGGGGTTCTACAGATACGCAGTATTTT.